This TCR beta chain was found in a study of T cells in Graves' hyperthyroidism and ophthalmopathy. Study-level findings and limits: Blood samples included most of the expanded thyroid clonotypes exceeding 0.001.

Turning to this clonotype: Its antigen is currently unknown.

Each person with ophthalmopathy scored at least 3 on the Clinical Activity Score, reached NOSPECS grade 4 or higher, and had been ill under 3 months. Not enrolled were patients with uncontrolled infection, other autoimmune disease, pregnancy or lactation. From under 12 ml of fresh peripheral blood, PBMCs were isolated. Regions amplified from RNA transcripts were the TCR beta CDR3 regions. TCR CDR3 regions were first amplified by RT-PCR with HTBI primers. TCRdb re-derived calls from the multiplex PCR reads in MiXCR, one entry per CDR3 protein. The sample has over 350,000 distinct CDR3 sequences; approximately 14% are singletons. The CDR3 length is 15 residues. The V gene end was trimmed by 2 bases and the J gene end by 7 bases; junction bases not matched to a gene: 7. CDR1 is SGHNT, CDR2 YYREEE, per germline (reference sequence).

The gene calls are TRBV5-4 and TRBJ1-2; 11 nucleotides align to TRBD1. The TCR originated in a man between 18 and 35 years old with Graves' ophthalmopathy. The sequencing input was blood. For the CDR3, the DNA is TGTGCCAGCAGCTTTTTTGGACAGGGGGCCTCTGGCTACACCTTC. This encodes CASSFFGQGASGYTF.